These T cell receptor beta chains were read from a single sample in a study of cytomegalovirus exposure and HLA in healthy donors. Data came from immunoSEQ multiplex PCR; TCRdb stores just in-frame clones and leaves some out. Here the sample spans more than 150,000 clones, around 80% being singletons. The source material was PBMCs. Every receptor here comes from a girl aged 5 to 17 in good health and CMV-seropositive. Each CDR3 is given with its conserved first and last residue. D genes are given only for firm matches. Size is stated for part of the rows, as once, few or many counts, or as a class when the clone is expanded.

length: 15; V: TRBV15; J: TRBJ2-3; size: NA; D: NA; CDR3: CATSQGRGLTDTQYF; DNA: TGTGCCACCAGCCAAGGGCGGGGACTCACAGATACGCAGTATTTT
length: 11; V: TRBV10-3; J: TRBJ2-1; size: NA; D: TRBD2; CDR3: CAVTSVNEQFF; DNA: TGTGCCGTCACTAGCGTCAATGAGCAGTTCTTC
length: 14; V: TRBV10-3; J: TRBJ2-7; size: NA; D: TRBD1; CDR3: CAISESTGIYEQYF; DNA: TGTGCCATCAGTGAGTCGACAGGGATCTACGAGCAGTACTTC
length: 14; V: TRBV5-4; J: TRBJ2-6; size: few; D: NA; CDR3: CASSFVSGANVLTF; DNA: TGTGCCAGCAGCTTCGTCTCTGGGGCCAACGTCCTGACTTTC
length: 13; V: TRBV7-7; J: TRBJ2-7; size: NA; D: NA; CDR3: CASSLDHTGEQYF; DNA: TGTGCTAGCAGCTTAGACCATACGGGGGAGCAGTACTTC
length: 17; V: TRBV25-1; J: TRBJ2-1; size: NA; D: TRBD1; CDR3: CASSESRQGLPYNEQFF; DNA: TGTGCCAGCAGTGAATCCAGACAGGGGCTCCCCTACAATGAGCAGTTCTTC
length: 19; V: TRBV7-7; J: TRBJ1-5; size: NA; D: NA; CDR3: CASSRITTWRKVVNQPQHF; DNA: TGTGCCAGCAGCCGAATAACGACATGGAGGAAGGTGGTCAATCAGCCCCAGCATTTT
length: 14; V: TRBV7-9; J: TRBJ2-3; size: once; D: NA; CDR3: CASKRGGGTDTQYF; DNA: TGTGCCAGCAAGCGTGGCGGTGGCACAGATACGCAGTATTTT
length: 14; V: TRBV4-1; J: TRBJ2-7; size: NA; D: TRBD2; CDR3: CASSLRTSANEQYF; DNA: TGCGCCAGCAGCCTCCGGACTAGCGCAAACGAGCAGTACTTC
length: 15; V: TRBV7-9; J: TRBJ1-2; size: NA; D: TRBD1; CDR3: CASSLTGGVVYGYTF; DNA: TGTGCCAGCAGTCTGACAGGGGGCGTTGTCTATGGCTACACCTTC
length: 14; V: TRBV5-1; J: TRBJ1-1; size: NA; D: NA; CDR3: CASSLARLNTEAFF; DNA: TGCGCCAGCAGCTTGGCCAGGTTAAACACTGAAGCTTTCTTT
length: 14; V: TRBV5-1; J: TRBJ1-1; size: NA; D: NA; CDR3: CASSRGSMNTEAFF; DNA: TGCGCCAGCAGTCGCGGGAGCATGAACACTGAAGCTTTCTTT
length: 15; V: TRBV18; J: TRBJ2-2; size: NA; D: TRBD1; CDR3: CASSLGTGATGELFF; DNA: TGTGCCAGCTCACTCGGGACAGGGGCCACCGGGGAGCTGTTTTTT
length: 14; V: TRBV7-2; J: TRBJ2-1; size: NA; D: TRBD2; CDR3: CASSSGLAGGKQFF; DNA: TGTGCCAGCAGCTCCGGACTAGCGGGAGGAAAGCAGTTCTTC
length: 13; V: TRBV7-8; J: TRBJ1-4; size: NA; D: NA; CDR3: CASSYQQGKRLFF; DNA: TGTGCCAGCAGTTACCAACAGGGAAAGAGACTGTTTTTT
length: 17; V: TRBV6-8; J: TRBJ2-3; size: NA; D: TRBD2; CDR3: CASGLAGGDRSTDTQYF; DNA: TGTGCCAGCGGACTAGCGGGAGGGGACAGAAGCACAGATACGCAGTATTTT
length: 14; V: TRBV18; J: TRBJ2-7; size: NA; D: NA; CDR3: CASSLFDSSYEQYF; DNA: TGTGCCAGCTCACTCTTCGATAGCTCCTACGAGCAGTACTTC
length: 14; V: TRBV27; J: TRBJ2-7; size: NA; D: NA; CDR3: CASSLSPVRYEQYF; DNA: TGTGCCAGCAGTTTATCGCCCGTGAGATACGAGCAGTACTTC
length: 14; V: TRBV9; J: TRBJ2-3; size: once; D: TRBD1; CDR3: CASSEGAGTDTQYF; DNA: TGTGCCAGCAGCGAGGGGGCCGGCACAGATACGCAGTATTTT
length: 13; V: TRBV7-3; J: TRBJ1-1; size: NA; D: NA; CDR3: CASSLNRATEAFF; DNA: TGTGCCAGCAGCTTAAACAGGGCAACTGAAGCTTTCTTT
length: 18; V: TRBV7-9; J: TRBJ2-1; size: NA; D: TRBD2; CDR3: CASSLEAARGRSYNEQFF; DNA: TGTGCCAGCAGCTTAGAGGCCGCACGCGGGAGGTCCTACAATGAGCAGTTCTTC
length: 14; V: TRBV9; J: TRBJ1-3; size: NA; D: NA; CDR3: CASSLQGSGNTIYF; DNA: TGTGCCAGCAGTTTACAGGGCTCTGGAAACACCATATATTTT
length: 16; V: TRBV6-1; J: TRBJ2-7; size: NA; D: TRBD2; CDR3: CASSGTSGSLMGEQYF; DNA: TGTGCCAGCAGTGGGACTAGCGGGAGTCTAATGGGGGAGCAGTACTTC
length: 15; V: TRBV9; J: TRBJ2-2; size: NA; D: NA; CDR3: CASRSGRGNTGELFF; DNA: TGTGCCAGCAGGTCGGGGCGGGGGAACACCGGGGAGCTGTTTTTT
length: 13; V: TRBV6-5; J: TRBJ1-2; size: NA; D: NA; CDR3: CASSYWQNYGYTF; DNA: TGTGCCAGCAGTTACTGGCAGAACTATGGCTACACCTTC
length: 15; V: TRBV6-5; J: TRBJ1-3; size: NA; D: TRBD1; CDR3: CASSVDRGTGNTIYF; DNA: TGTGCCAGCAGTGTGGACAGGGGTACTGGAAACACCATATATTTT
length: 15; V: TRBV11-2; J: TRBJ1-1; size: once; D: TRBD1; CDR3: CASSWGTGRNTEAFF; DNA: TGTGCCAGCAGCTGGGGGACAGGGCGGAACACTGAAGCTTTCTTT
length: 14; V: TRBV10-2; J: TRBJ2-3; size: NA; D: TRBD2; CDR3: CASKPGLARDTQYF; DNA: TGCGCCAGCAAACCGGGACTAGCGAGGGATACGCAGTATTTT
length: 15; V: TRBV18; J: TRBJ1-3; size: NA; D: TRBD1; CDR3: CASSGQGATGNTIYF; DNA: TGTGCCAGCTCAGGCCAGGGGGCTACTGGAAACACCATATATTTT
length: 16; V: TRBV10-3; J: TRBJ1-4; size: NA; D: NA; CDR3: CAISEISTGAGEKLFF; DNA: TGTGCCATCAGTGAAATTTCGACAGGTGCAGGGGAAAAACTGTTTTTT
length: 15; V: TRBV7-2; J: TRBJ2-7; size: NA; D: TRBD1; CDR3: CASSSTGYTSSEQYF; DNA: TGTGCCAGCAGCTCGACAGGGTACACCTCCAGCGAGCAGTACTTC
length: 17; V: TRBV27; J: TRBJ1-1; size: few; D: TRBD1; CDR3: CASSLSGDRIMYSEAFF; DNA: TGTGCCAGCAGTTTATCGGGGGACAGGATTATGTACAGTGAAGCTTTCTTT
length: 13; V: TRBV27; J: TRBJ1-5; size: NA; D: NA; CDR3: CASSPGEDRAQHF; DNA: TGTGCCAGCAGCCCCGGGGAAGATCGGGCCCAGCATTTT
length: 13; V: TRBV30; J: TRBJ1-4; size: NA; D: TRBD1; CDR3: CAWRATGDEKLFF; DNA: TGTGCCTGGAGAGCAACAGGGGATGAAAAACTGTTTTTT
length: 16; V: TRBV2; J: TRBJ2-7; size: few; D: TRBD1; CDR3: CASSTTTGGNSYEQYF; DNA: TGTGCCAGCAGTACAACTACAGGGGGCAACTCCTACGAGCAGTACTTC
length: 17; V: TRBV5-1; J: TRBJ2-7; size: NA; D: TRBD2; CDR3: CASSRGLAGGPKEEQYF; DNA: TGCGCCAGCAGCCGCGGACTAGCGGGAGGGCCAAAAGAAGAGCAGTACTTC
length: 15; V: TRBV19; J: TRBJ2-7; size: NA; D: NA; CDR3: CASSMGSGASYEQYF; DNA: TGTGCCAGTAGTATGGGGTCAGGGGCATCCTACGAGCAGTACTTC
length: 14; V: TRBV6-1; J: TRBJ2-2; size: NA; D: TRBD2; CDR3: CASTLGLLVGELFF; DNA: TGTGCCAGCACATTGGGACTACTGGTCGGGGAGCTGTTTTTT
length: 15; V: TRBV13; J: TRBJ1-2; size: NA; D: TRBD1; CDR3: CASSPGTGGFYGYTF; DNA: TGTGCCAGCAGCCCCGGGACAGGGGGATTCTATGGCTACACCTTC
length: 15; V: TRBV5-1; J: TRBJ2-2; size: NA; D: NA; CDR3: CASSLGAVNTGELFF; DNA: TGCGCCAGCAGCTTGGGGGCCGTGAACACCGGGGAGCTGTTTTTT
length: 12; V: TRBV7-9; J: TRBJ1-2; size: NA; D: NA; CDR3: CASLAERYGYTF; DNA: TGTGCCAGCCTCGCCGAGCGGTATGGCTACACCTTC
length: 13; V: TRBV27; J: TRBJ2-1; size: once; D: NA; CDR3: CASSFPSGNEQFF; DNA: TGTGCCAGCAGTTTCCCCAGCGGGAATGAGCAGTTCTTC
length: 15; V: TRBV19; J: TRBJ1-5; size: NA; D: NA; CDR3: CASSIEGYSNQPQHF; DNA: TGTGCCAGTAGTATAGAGGGCTATAGCAATCAGCCCCAGCATTTT
length: 14; V: TRBV5-1; J: TRBJ2-7; size: NA; D: TRBD1; CDR3: CASSSADRGDEQYF; DNA: TGCGCCAGCAGCTCGGCGGACAGGGGCGACGAGCAGTACTTC
length: 13; V: TRBV7-9; J: TRBJ2-5; size: few; D: NA; CDR3: CASSRRQRETQYF; DNA: TGTGCCAGCAGCCGCCGACAGAGGGAGACCCAGTACTTC
length: 17; V: TRBV4-3; J: TRBJ2-3; size: NA; D: TRBD2; CDR3: CASSQLPSGIGTDTQYF; DNA: TGCGCCAGCAGCCAACTTCCTAGCGGGATAGGCACAGATACGCAGTATTTT
length: 16; V: TRBV14; J: TRBJ2-3; size: NA; D: TRBD2; CDR3: CASSTRRGARTDTQYF; DNA: TGTGCCAGCAGCACCCGGCGGGGGGCTCGGACAGATACGCAGTATTTT
length: 15; V: TRBV7-2; J: TRBJ2-7; size: NA; D: TRBD2; CDR3: CASSLVGGSFYEQYF; DNA: TGTGCCAGCAGCTTAGTGGGCGGGAGCTTCTACGAGCAGTACTTC
length: 16; V: TRBV4-1; J: TRBJ2-1; size: NA; D: TRBD2; CDR3: CASSQGGTSGKNEQFF; DNA: TGCGCCAGCAGCCAAGGAGGGACTAGCGGGAAAAATGAGCAGTTCTTC
length: 14; V: TRBV29-1; J: TRBJ2-1; size: NA; D: NA; CDR3: CSVAYGSSYNEQFF; DNA: TGCAGCGTTGCGTACGGGAGTAGTTACAATGAGCAGTTCTTC
length: 12; V: TRBV7-8; J: TRBJ2-3; size: NA; D: TRBD2; CDR3: CASGEGPNTQYF; DNA: TGTGCCAGCGGGGAGGGGCCAAATACGCAGTATTTT
length: 13; V: TRBV29-1; J: TRBJ1-1; size: NA; D: TRBD1; CDR3: CSVEGTENTEAFF; DNA: TGCAGCGTTGAGGGGACAGAAAACACTGAAGCTTTCTTT
length: 15; V: TRBV6-5; J: TRBJ2-7; size: NA; D: TRBD1; CDR3: CASSYSEGQGAKQYF; DNA: TGTGCCAGCAGTTACTCGGAGGGACAGGGGGCAAAGCAGTACTTC
length: 14; V: TRBV5-5; J: TRBJ2-7; size: NA; D: NA; CDR3: CASSSGPKSYEQYF; DNA: TGTGCCAGCAGCTCTGGCCCAAAAAGCTACGAGCAGTACTTC
length: 15; V: TRBV19; J: TRBJ2-7; size: NA; D: TRBD1; CDR3: CASSNPGTGSYEQYF; DNA: TGTGCCAGTAGTAACCCCGGGACAGGGTCCTACGAGCAGTACTTC
length: 13; V: TRBV2; J: TRBJ1-3; size: NA; D: NA; CDR3: CATMGAVGNTIYF; DNA: TGTGCCACTATGGGGGCCGTTGGAAACACCATATATTTT
length: 13; V: TRBV5-1; J: TRBJ2-3; size: NA; D: NA; CDR3: CASSSPDLTTQYF; DNA: TGCGCCAGCAGCTCTCCGGACTTGACGACGCAGTATTTT
length: 16; V: TRBV15; J: TRBJ1-5; size: NA; D: NA; CDR3: CATSRDKSGLNQPQHF; DNA: TGTGCCACCAGCAGAGATAAGTCAGGCCTCAATCAGCCCCAGCATTTT
length: 16; V: TRBV7-9; J: TRBJ2-7; size: NA; D: NA; CDR3: CASSPSRGLRPYEQYF; DNA: TGTGCCAGCAGCCCCTCTAGAGGATTGCGCCCTTACGAGCAGTACTTC
length: 15; V: TRBV4-2; J: TRBJ1-1; size: NA; D: TRBD1; CDR3: CASSQPAGGYTEAFF; DNA: TGTGCCAGCAGCCAGCCGGCAGGGGGATACACTGAAGCTTTCTTT